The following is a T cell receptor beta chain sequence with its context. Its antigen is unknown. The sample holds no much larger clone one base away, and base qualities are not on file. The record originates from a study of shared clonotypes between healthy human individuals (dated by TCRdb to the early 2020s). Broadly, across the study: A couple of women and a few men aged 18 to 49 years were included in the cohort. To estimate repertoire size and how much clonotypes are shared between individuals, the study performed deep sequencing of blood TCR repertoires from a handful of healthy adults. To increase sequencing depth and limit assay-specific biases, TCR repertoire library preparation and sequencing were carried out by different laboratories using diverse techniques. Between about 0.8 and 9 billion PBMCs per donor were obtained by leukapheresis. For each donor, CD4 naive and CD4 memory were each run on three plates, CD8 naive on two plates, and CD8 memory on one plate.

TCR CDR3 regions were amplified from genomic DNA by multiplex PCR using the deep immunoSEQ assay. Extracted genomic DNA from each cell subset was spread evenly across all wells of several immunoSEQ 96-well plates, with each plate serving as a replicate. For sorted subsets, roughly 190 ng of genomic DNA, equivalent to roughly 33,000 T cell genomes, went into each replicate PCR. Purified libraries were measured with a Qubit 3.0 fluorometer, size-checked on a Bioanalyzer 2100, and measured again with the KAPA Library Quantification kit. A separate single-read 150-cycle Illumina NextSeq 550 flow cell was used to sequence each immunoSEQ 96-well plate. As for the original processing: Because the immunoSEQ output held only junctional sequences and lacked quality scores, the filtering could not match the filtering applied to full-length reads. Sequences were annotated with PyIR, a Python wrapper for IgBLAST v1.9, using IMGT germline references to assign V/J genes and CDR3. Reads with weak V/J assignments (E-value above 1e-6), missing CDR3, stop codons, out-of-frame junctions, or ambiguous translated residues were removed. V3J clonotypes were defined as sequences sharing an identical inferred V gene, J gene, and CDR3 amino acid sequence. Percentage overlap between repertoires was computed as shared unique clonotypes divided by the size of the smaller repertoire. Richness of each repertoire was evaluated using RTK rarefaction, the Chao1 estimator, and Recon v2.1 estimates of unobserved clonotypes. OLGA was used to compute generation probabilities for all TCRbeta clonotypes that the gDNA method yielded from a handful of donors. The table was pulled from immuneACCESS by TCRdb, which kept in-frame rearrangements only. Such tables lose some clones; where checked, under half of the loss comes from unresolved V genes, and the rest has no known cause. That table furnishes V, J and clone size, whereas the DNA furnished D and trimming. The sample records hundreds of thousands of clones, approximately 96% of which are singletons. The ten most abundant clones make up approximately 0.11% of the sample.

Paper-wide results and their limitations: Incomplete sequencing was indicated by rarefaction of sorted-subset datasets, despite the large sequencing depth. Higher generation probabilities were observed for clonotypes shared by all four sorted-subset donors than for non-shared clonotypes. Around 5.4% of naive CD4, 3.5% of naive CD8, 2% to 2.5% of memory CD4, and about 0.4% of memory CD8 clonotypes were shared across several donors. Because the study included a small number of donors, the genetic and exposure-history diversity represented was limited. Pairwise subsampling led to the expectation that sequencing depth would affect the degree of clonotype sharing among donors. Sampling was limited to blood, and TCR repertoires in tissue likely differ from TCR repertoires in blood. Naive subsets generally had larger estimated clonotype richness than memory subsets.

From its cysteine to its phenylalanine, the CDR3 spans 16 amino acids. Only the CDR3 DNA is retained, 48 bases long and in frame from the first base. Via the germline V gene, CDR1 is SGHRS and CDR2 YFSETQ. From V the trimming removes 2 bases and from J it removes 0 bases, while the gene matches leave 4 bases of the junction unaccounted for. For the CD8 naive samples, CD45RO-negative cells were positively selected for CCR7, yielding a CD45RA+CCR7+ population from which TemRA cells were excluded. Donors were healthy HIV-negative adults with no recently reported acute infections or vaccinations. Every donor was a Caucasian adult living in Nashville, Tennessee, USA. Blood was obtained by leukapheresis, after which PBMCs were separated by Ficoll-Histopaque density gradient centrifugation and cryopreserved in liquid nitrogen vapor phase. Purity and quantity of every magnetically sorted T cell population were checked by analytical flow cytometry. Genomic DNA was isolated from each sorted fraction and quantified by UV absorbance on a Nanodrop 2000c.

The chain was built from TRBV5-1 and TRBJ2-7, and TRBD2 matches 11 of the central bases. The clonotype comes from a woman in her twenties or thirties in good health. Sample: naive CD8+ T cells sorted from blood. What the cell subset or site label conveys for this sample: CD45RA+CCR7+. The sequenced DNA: TGCGCCAGCAGCTTAATAGCGGGAGGGAGCTCCTACGAGCAGTACTTC. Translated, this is CASSLIAGGSSYEQYF.